This TCR beta chain was identified during a study of early T cells in non-severe SARS-CoV-2 infection. At the level of the study: Sequencing input comprised bulk RNA from unsorted whole blood; chain pairing was not available.

Germline CDR1 reads LNHDA; CDR2 reads SQIVND (reference sequence). With V trimmed by 5 bases and J by 2 bases, 3 bases remained unmatched. CDR3 length equals 14 residues. Study results and limitations: Matching with VDJdb favored anti-spike CD8 responses (missing private and CD4 specificities).

In the library, individual cDNA molecules carried attached unique molecular identifiers. A single record per CDR3 protein comes from TCRdb applying MiXCR to the 5' RACE reads. The data contain approximately 9,100 distinct CDR3 sequences, about 5% of them singletons. There are many counts of this clonotype. Its antigen is currently unknown. This sequence originates from an adult who was a healthcare worker with PCR-confirmed SARS-CoV-2 infection or an uninfected control (not recorded which). This chain connects TRBV19 to TRBJ1-1, with 9 bases matching TRBD1. What was sequenced was whole blood. The CDR3 bases are TGTGCCAGTAGTGACAGGGGGAGAAACACTGAAGCTTTCTTT. This sequence encodes CASSDRGRNTEAFF.